This T cell receptor (beta chain) appears in the sequencing data of a study of blood T cell repertoires in COVID-19. This clone was counted a few times. CDR3 length: 14 amino acids. CDR1 is SGHRS, CDR2 YFSETQ, per germline. V dropped 6 bases and J dropped 11; count of bases not matched to a gene: 14. Data came from immunoSEQ multiplex PCR; TCRdb stores just in-frame clones and leaves some out. Of about 170,000 clones in the sample, around 80% were seen once. This chain connects TRBV5-1 to TRBJ1-1; TRBD1 matches at 9 bases. The TCR sequence derives from a woman in her forties or fifties in a cohort exposed to, infected with or recovered from COVID-19 (not recorded which). What was sequenced was PBMCs or T cells enriched from blood (not recorded which). The CDR3 DNA reads TGCGCCAGCATCAACCCCACAGGGGGCTTGTGCGCTTTCTTT. Translating gives CASINPTGGLCAFF.